The rows below give T cell receptor beta chains drawn from one sample of a study of cytotoxic CD8 clonotypes in ibrutinib-treated CLL. Libraries were prepared by immunoSEQ multiplex PCR; TCRdb keeps only in-frame clonotypes and omits some of them. This sample yields 150,000 or so clones, of which 70% to 90% are seen a single time; 6.5% to 8% belongs to the top ten. The specimen was PBMCs, collected after 36 months of ibrutinib treatment. The origin of the receptors is a human donor with chronic lymphocytic leukemia. CDR3s include the opening cysteine and the closing phenylalanine or tryptophan. The D gene is left open where the match is weak. Clone sizes are given selectively: once, few, many, or a class where the clone is expanded.

D: TRBD1
length: 15
size: NA
V: TRBV27
J: TRBJ2-7
CDR3: CASSLLGQGPLEQYF
DNA: TGTGCCAGCAGTTTATTAGGACAGGGGCCCCTGGAGCAGTACTTC

D: TRBD2
length: 15
size: NA
V: TRBV7-3
J: TRBJ2-7
CDR3: CASSPWAGGSYEQYF
DNA: TGTGCCAGCAGCCCGTGGGCGGGAGGATCCTACGAGCAGTACTTC

D: NA
length: 14
size: NA
V: TRBV28
J: TRBJ1-5
CDR3: CATAPTGSNQPQHF
DNA: TGTGCCACCGCACCGACAGGTAGCAATCAGCCCCAGCATTTT

D: NA
length: 13
size: NA
V: TRBV10-3
J: TRBJ1-3
CDR3: CAISGQSGYTIYF
DNA: TGTGCCATCTCCGGACAGAGCGGATACACCATATATTTT

D: NA
length: 14
size: NA
V: TRBV11-3
J: TRBJ2-3
CDR3: CASSLAGGTDTQYF
DNA: TGTGCCAGCAGCTTAGCGGGAGGCACAGATACGCAGTATTTT

D: NA
length: 11
size: NA
V: TRBV6-1
J: TRBJ2-7
CDR3: CASSSSSEQYF
DNA: TGTGCCAGCAGTTCCAGTTCCGAGCAGTACTTC

D: NA
length: 12
size: NA
V: TRBV28
J: TRBJ1-5
CDR3: CASSFGTKPQHF
DNA: TGTGCCAGCAGTTTCGGTACTAAGCCCCAGCATTTT

D: NA
length: 15
size: NA
V: TRBV9
J: TRBJ2-6
CDR3: CASSVVSSGANVLTF
DNA: TGTGCCAGCAGCGTAGTGTCCTCTGGGGCCAACGTCCTGACTTTC

D: TRBD2
length: 19
size: NA
V: TRBV4-1
J: TRBJ2-5
CDR3: CASSQDGLAGAFSGETQYF
DNA: TGCGCCAGCAGCCAAGACGGACTAGCGGGAGCGTTTTCCGGAGAGACCCAGTACTTC

D: NA
length: 14
size: NA
V: TRBV7-9
J: TRBJ2-2
CDR3: CASSFEGLTGELFF
DNA: TGTGCCAGCAGCTTTGAAGGACTCACCGGGGAGCTGTTTTTT

D: NA
length: 14
size: NA
V: TRBV5-1
J: TRBJ2-5
CDR3: CASSAPGTQETQYF
DNA: TGCGCCAGCAGCGCCCCGGGAACTCAAGAGACCCAGTACTTC

D: NA
length: 13
size: NA
V: TRBV5-4
J: TRBJ1-2
CDR3: CASSAGQTRGYTF
DNA: TGTGCCAGCAGCGCAGGACAGACAAGGGGCTACACCTTC

D: NA
length: 12
size: NA
V: TRBV10-3
J: TRBJ1-3
CDR3: CAISGGGNTIYF
DNA: TGTGCCATCAGTGGGGGGGGAAACACCATATATTTT

D: NA
length: 14
size: few
V: TRBV19
J: TRBJ1-1
CDR3: CASRIGEGDTEAFF
DNA: TGTGCCAGTAGGATAGGGGAAGGAGACACTGAAGCTTTCTTT

D: TRBD2
length: 13
size: NA
V: TRBV4-2
J: TRBJ2-1
CDR3: CASSFSGGPEQFF
DNA: TGTGCCAGCAGTTTTAGCGGGGGGCCTGAGCAGTTCTTC

D: TRBD2
length: 13
size: NA
V: TRBV5-5
J: TRBJ2-5
CDR3: CASRWDYEETQYF
DNA: TGTGCCAGCAGGTGGGACTACGAAGAGACCCAGTACTTC

D: TRBD2
length: 19
size: NA
V: TRBV7-2
J: TRBJ2-1
CDR3: CASSPRTSGRAFSYNEQFF
DNA: TGTGCCAGCAGCCCGCGGACTAGCGGGAGGGCGTTCTCCTACAATGAGCAGTTCTTC